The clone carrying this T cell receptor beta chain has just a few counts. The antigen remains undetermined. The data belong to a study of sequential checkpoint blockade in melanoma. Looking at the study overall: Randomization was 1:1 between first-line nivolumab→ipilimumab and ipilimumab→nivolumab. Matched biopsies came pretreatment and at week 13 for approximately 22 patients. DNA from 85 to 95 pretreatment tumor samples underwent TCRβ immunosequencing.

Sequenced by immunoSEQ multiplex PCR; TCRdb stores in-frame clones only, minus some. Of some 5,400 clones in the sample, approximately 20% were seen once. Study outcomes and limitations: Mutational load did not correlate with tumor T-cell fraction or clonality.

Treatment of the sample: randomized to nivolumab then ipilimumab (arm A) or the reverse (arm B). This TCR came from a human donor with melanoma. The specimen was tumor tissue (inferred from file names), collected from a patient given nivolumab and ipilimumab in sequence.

The DNA of the CDR3 is TGTGCCAGCAGCTCAGGACTAGCGGGCTACGAGCAGTACTTC. Translation gives CASSSGLAGYEQYF. V and J are TRBV11-3 and TRBJ2-7; 11 positions agree with TRBD2. Trimming cost V 4 bases and J 3 bases; bases outside gene matches: 2. CDR3 length: 14 amino acids. Germline V lookup: CDR1 SGHNT, CDR2 YENEEA.